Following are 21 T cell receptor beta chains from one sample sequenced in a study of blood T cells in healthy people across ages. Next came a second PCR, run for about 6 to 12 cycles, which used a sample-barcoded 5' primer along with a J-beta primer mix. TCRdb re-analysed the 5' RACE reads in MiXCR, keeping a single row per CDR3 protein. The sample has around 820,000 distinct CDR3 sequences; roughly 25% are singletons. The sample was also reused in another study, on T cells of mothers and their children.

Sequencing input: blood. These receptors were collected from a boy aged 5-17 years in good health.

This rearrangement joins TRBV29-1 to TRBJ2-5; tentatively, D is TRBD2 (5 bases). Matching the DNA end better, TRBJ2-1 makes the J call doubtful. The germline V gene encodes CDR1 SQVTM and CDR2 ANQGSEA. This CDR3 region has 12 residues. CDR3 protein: CSAITRGNEQFF. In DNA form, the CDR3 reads TGCAGCGCCATTACTAGAGGCAATGAGCAGTTCTTC.

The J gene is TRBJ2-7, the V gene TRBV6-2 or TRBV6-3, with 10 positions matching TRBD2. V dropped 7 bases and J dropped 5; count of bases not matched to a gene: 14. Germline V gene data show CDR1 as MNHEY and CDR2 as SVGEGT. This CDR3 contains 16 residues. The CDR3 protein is CASNKDGLAGVHEQYF. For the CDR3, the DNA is TGTGCCAGCAACAAGGACGGGCTAGCGGGGGTCCACGAGCAGTACTTC.

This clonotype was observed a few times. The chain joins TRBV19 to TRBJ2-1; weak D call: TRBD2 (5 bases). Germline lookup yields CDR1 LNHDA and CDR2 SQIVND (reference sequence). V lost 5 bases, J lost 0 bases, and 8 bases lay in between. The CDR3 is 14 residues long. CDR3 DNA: TGTGCCAGTAGTCGAGCGGCCTCCTACAATGAGCAGTTCTTC. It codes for CASSRAASYNEQFF.

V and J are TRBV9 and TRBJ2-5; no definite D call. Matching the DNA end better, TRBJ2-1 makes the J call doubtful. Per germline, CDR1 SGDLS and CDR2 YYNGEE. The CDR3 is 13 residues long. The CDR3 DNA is TGTGCCAGCAGCGCCCTTCGGATGGATGAGCAGTTCTTC. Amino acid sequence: CASSALRMDEQFF.

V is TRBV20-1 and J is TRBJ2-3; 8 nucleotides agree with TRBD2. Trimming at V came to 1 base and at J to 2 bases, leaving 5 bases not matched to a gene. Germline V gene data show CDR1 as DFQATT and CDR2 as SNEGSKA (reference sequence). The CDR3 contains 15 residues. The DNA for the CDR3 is TGCAGTGCTAGAGTAGCGGGGCTAAACACAGATACGCAGTATTTT. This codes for CSARVAGLNTDTQYF.

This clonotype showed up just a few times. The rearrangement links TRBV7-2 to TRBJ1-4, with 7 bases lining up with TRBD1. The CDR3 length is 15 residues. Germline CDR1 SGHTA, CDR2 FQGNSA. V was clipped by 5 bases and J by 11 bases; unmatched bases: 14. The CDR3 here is CASSPWDRTSDKLFF. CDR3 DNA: TGTGCCAGCAGCCCCTGGGACAGAACAAGTGATAAACTGTTTTTT. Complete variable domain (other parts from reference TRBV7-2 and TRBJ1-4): GAGVSQSPSNKVTEKGKDVELRCDPISGHTALYWYRQSLGQGLEFLIYFQGNSAPDKSGLPSDRFSAERTGGSVSTLTIQRTQQEDSAVYLCASSPWDRTSDKLFFGSGTQLSVL.

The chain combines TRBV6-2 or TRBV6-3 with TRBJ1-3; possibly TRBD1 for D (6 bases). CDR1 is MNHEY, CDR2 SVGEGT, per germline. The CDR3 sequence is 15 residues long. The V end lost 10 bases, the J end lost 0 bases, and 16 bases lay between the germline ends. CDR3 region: CATSPDRSSGNTIYF. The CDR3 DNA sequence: TGTGCCACCTCACCCGACAGGAGCTCTGGAAACACCATATATTTT.

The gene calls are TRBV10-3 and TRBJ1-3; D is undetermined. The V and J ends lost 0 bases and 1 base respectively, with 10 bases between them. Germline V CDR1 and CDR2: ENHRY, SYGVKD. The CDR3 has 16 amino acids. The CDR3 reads CAISESTRASGNTIYF. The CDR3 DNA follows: TGTGCCATCAGTGAGTCGACCCGGGCTTCTGGAAACACCATATATTTT.

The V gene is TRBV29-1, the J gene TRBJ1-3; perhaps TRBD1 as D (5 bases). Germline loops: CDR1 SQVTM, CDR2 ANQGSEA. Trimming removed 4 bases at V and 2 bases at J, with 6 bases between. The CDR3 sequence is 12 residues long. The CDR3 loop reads CSVGGTGNTIYF. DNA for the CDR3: TGCAGCGTTGGGGGGACTGGAAACACCATATATTTT. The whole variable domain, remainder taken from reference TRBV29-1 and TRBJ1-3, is SAVISQKPSRDICQRGTSLTIQCQVDSQVTMMFWYRQQPGQSLTLIATANQGSEATYESGFVIDKFPISRPNLTFSTLTVSNMSPEDSSIYLCSVGGTGNTIYFGEGSWLTVV.

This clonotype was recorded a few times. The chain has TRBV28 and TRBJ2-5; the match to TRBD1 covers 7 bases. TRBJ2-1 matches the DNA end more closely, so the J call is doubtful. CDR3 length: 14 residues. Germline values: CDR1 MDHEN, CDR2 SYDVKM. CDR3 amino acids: CASTQPGQANEQFF. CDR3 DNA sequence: TGTGCCAGCACCCAACCCGGACAGGCTAATGAGCAGTTCTTC.

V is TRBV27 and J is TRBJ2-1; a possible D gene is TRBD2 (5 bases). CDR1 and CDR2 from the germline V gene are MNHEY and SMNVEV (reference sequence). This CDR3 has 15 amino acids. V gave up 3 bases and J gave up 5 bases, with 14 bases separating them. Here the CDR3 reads CASSFNGGVDNEQFF. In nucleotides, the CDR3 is TGTGCCAGCAGTTTTAATGGAGGCGTAGACAATGAGCAGTTCTTC.

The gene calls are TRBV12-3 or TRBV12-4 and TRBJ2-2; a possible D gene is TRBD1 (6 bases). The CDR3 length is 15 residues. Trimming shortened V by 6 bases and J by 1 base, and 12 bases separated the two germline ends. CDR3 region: CASRKIGGNTGELFF. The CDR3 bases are TGTGCCAGCAGGAAAATAGGGGGGAACACCGGGGAGCTGTTTTTT.

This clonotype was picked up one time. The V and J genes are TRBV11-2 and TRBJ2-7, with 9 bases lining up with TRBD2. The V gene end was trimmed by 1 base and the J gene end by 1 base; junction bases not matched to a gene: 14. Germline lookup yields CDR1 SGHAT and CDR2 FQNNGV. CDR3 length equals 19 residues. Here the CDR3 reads CASSLGEVAGARLSYEQYF. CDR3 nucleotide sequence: TGTGCCAGCAGCTTAGGGGAGGTAGCGGGGGCTCGTCTTTCCTACGAGCAGTACTTC.

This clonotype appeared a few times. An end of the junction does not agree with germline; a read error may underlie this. In DNA, the CDR3 is TGCGCCAGCAGCCAAGCGCCGGAGCGGCGTCCTACGAACACCGGGGAGCTGTTTTTC. Amino acid sequence: CASSQAPERRPTNTGELFF. V and J are TRBV4-1 and TRBJ2-2; TRBD2 might be the D (5 bases). CDR3 size: 19 residues. Germline V gene sequence: CDR1 MGHRA, CDR2 YSYEKL.

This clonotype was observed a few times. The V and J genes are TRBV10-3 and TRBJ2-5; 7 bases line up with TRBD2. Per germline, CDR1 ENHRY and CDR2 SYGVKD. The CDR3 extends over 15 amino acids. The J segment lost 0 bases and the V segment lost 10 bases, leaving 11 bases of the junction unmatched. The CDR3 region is CATTPGLTYQETQYF. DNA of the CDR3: TGTGCCACTACACCGGGACTAACGTACCAAGAGACCCAGTACTTC.

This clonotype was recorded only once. The CDR3: CASSSRPSGSNTDTQYF. CDR3 nucleotide sequence: TGTGCCAGCAGCTCCAGGCCTAGCGGGAGTAACACAGATACGCAGTATTTT. The chain combines TRBV7-9 with TRBJ2-3; 10 positions match TRBD2. This CDR3 has 17 residues. The trim removed 4 bases at V and 2 bases at J, leaving 9 bases unmatched. CDR1 and CDR2 (germline): SEHNR, FQNEAQ (reference sequence).

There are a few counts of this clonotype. DNA of the CDR3: TGTGCCAGCAGCGTAGAAGGGACATGCTCCTACGAGCAGTACTTC. As protein: CASSVEGTCSYEQYF. The chain uses TRBV9 and TRBJ2-7; maybe TRBD1 (6 bases). Trimming left V 0 bases short and J 0 bases short, with 10 bases between. Germline V gene data show CDR1 as SGDLS and CDR2 as YYNGEE. The CDR3 runs 15 residues.

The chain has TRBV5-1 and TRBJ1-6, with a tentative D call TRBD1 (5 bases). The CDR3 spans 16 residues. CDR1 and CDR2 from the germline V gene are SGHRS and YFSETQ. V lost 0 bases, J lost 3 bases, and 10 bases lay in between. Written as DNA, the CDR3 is TGCGCCAGCAGCTTGGACGGGGCAGTCTATAATTCACCCCTCCACTTT. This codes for CASSLDGAVYNSPLHF.

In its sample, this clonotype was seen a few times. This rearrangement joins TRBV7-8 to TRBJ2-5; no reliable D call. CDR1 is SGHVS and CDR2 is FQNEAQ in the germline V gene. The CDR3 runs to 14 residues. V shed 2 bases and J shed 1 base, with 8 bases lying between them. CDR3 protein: CASSLFLSQETQYF. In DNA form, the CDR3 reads TGTGCCAGCAGCTTATTTCTATCCCAAGAGACCCAGTACTTC.

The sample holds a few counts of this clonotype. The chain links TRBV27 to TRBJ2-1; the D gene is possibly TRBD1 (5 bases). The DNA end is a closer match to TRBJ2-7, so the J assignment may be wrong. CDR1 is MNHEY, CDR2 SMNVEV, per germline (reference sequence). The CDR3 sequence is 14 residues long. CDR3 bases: TGTGCCAGCAGTTTGCAGGCAGGGTCTTACGAGCAGTACTTC. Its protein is CASSLQAGSYEQYF.

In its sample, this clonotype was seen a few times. The CDR3 DNA reads TGCGCCAGCAGCCAATCGACAGGGGCGGTCTTCGGGAATTCACCCCTCCACTTT. Translated, it gives CASSQSTGAVFGNSPLHF. The chain joins TRBV4-3 to TRBJ1-6, with TRBD1 matching over 8 bases. V lost 2 bases and J lost 7; bases outside the gene matches: 13. The CDR3 loop spans 18 amino acids. Germline lookup yields CDR1 LGHNA and CDR2 YSLEER.